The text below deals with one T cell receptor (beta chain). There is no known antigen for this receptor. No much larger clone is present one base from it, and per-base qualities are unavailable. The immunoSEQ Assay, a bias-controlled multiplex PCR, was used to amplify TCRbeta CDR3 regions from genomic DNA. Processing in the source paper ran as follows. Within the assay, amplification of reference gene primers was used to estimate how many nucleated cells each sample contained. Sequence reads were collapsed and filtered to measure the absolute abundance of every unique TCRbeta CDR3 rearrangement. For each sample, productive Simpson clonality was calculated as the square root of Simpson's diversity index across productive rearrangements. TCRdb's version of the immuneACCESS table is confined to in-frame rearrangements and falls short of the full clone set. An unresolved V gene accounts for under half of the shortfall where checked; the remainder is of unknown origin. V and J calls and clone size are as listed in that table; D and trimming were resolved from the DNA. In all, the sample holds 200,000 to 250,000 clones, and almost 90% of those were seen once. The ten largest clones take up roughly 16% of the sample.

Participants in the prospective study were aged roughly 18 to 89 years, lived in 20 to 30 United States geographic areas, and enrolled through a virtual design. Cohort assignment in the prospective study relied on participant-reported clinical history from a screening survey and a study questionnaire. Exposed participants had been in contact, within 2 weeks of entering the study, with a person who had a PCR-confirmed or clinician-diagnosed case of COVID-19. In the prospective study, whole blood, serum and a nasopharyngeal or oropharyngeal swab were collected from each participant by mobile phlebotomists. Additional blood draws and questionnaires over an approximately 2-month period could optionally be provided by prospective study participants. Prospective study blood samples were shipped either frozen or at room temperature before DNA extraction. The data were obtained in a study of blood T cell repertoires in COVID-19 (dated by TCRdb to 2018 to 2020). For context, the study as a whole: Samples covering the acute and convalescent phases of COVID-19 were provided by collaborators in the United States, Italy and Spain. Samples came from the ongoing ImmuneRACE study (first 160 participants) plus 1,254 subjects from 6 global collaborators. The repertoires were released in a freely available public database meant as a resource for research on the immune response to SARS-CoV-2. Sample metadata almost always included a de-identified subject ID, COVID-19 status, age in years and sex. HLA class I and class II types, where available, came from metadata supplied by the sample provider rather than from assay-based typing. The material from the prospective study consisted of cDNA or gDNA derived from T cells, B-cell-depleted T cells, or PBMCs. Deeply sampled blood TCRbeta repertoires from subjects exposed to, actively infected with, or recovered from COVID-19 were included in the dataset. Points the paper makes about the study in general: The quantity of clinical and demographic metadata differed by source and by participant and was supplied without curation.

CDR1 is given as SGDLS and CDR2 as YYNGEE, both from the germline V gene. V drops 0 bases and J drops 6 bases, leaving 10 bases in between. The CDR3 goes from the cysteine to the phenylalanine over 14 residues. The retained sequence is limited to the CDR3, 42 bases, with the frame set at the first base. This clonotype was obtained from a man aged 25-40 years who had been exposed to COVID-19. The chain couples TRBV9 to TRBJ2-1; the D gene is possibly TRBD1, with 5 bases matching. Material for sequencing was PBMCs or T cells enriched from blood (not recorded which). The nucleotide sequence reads TGTGCCAGCAGCGTAGAGGGGCGGTTCAATGAGCAGTTCTTC. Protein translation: CASSVEGRFNEQFF. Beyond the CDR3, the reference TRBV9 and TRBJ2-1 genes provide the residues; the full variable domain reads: DSGVTQTPKHLITATGQRVTLRCSPRSGDLSVYWYQQSLDQGLQFLIQYYNGEERAKGNILERFSAQQFPDLHSELNLSSLELGDSALYFCASSVEGRFNEQFFGPGTRLTVL.